The rows below give T cell receptor beta chains drawn from one sample of a study of T cells in localized non-small cell lung cancer. Method: immunoSEQ multiplex PCR; TCRdb's copy keeps in-frame clones and lacks some. The profile shows fewer than 40,000 clones, about 78% of them singletons. The sample here was peripheral blood, taken before any cancer treatment. These receptor sequences come from a male donor older than 55 with stage II squamous cell lung carcinoma. CDR3s include the opening cysteine and the closing phenylalanine or tryptophan. D genes are given only for firm matches. A clone size is listed for some rows: how often the clone was seen (once, few, many), or a class if it is expanded.

D	size	J	V	DNA	CDR3
NA	NA	TRBJ1-2	TRBV6-5	TGTGCCAGCAGCCCTACACGGGATGGCTACACCTTC	CASSPTRDGYTF
NA	once	TRBJ2-2	TRBV6-1	TGTGCCAGCAGACCGCCGGGCGGGGTTACCGGGGAGCTGTTTTTT	CASRPPGGVTGELFF
TRBD2	NA	TRBJ2-5	TRBV18	TGTGCCAGCTCGCTAGCGGGAGGGCCAGGAGAGACCCAGTACTTC	CASSLAGGPGETQYF
NA	NA	TRBJ1-4	TRBV7-8	TGTGCCAGCAGCTTATATGACAGTCGGGCTGGTGAAAAACTGTTTTTT	CASSLYDSRAGEKLFF
NA	NA	TRBJ2-3	TRBV9	TGTGCCAGCAGCGTAGTTGACAGTGGGGCGGGCACAGATACGCAGTATTTT	CASSVVDSGAGTDTQYF
TRBD2	NA	TRBJ2-1	TRBV7-6	TGTGCCAGCAGCTTACGGGGGACTACCCACAATGAGCAGTTCTTC	CASSLRGTTHNEQFF
NA	NA	TRBJ1-1	TRBV2	TGTGCCAGCAGTGGGAGTGGTACTGAAGCTTTCTTT	CASSGSGTEAFF
TRBD1	NA	TRBJ1-5	TRBV7-2	TGTGCCAGCAGCTTGGCCGGGACAGGGGGCAATCAGCCCCAGCATTTT	CASSLAGTGGNQPQHF
NA	NA	TRBJ2-1	TRBV6-1	TGTGCCAGCAGTGAACGGAGTAGCGGACTTTACAATGAGCAGTTCTTC	CASSERSSGLYNEQFF
TRBD2	NA	TRBJ2-4	TRBV29-1	TGCAGCGTTGAAGGGCGGGAGGGCGCCGGGATTCAGTACTTC	CSVEGREGAGIQYF
TRBD1	few	TRBJ1-1	TRBV7-9	TGTGCCAGCAGAACTAGACAGGGAGAAAACACTGAAGCTTTCTTT	CASRTRQGENTEAFF
NA	NA	TRBJ2-7	TRBV19	TGTGCCAGTCGGACCAGGGGAGGGAACGAGCAGTACTTC	CASRTRGGNEQYF
NA	NA	TRBJ2-7	TRBV6-5	TGTGCCAGCAGTTACTCAGGCCTCGGCAGACCCTACGAGCAGTACTTC	CASSYSGLGRPYEQYF
NA	NA	TRBJ2-1	TRBV21-1	TGTGCCAGCAGCAAAGGGGATCGGCGGGGAGGGAGTAGTGAGCAGTTCTTC	CASSKGDRRGGSSEQFF
NA	NA	TRBJ2-7	TRBV9	TGTGCCAGCAAGGGGAGCTCCTACGAGCAGTACTTC	CASKGSSYEQYF
TRBD1	NA	TRBJ1-4	TRBV9	TGTGCCAGCAGCGATGACAGGGCAGAAAAACTGTTTTTT	CASSDDRAEKLFF
NA	NA	TRBJ2-2	TRBV5-1	TGCGCCAGCAGCTTGTTTAGTCAGGGTGGGGAGCTGTTTTTT	CASSLFSQGGELFF
NA	NA	TRBJ2-7	TRBV6-6	TGTGCCAGCAGTTACTCGGATTACGAGCAGTACTTC	CASSYSDYEQYF
NA	NA	TRBJ1-5	TRBV11-3	TGTGCCAGCAGCGTCAACAGGGCTTACAATCAGCCCCAGCATTTT	CASSVNRAYNQPQHF
NA	NA	TRBJ1-2	TRBV29-1	TGCAGCGTTGAAGCTCTGAACTATGGCTACACCTTC	CSVEALNYGYTF
TRBD2	NA	TRBJ2-5	TRBV27	TGTGCCAGCAGTTATAGGGAGCGGGGGGTCCTTTACTTC	CASSYRERGVLYF
TRBD2	NA	TRBJ2-1	TRBV2	TGTGCCAGCAACGGGAGGGCCGCCAATGAGCAGTTCTTC	CASNGRAANEQFF
TRBD2	NA	TRBJ2-1	TRBV28	TGTGCCAGCAGCCTCGCGGGGGGGCCTCATCTCTTC	CASSLAGGPHLF
TRBD1	NA	TRBJ2-1	TRBV19	TGTGCCAGTAGTATCAGACAGGGGCCGGGTAATGAGCAGTTCTTC	CASSIRQGPGNEQFF
NA	NA	TRBJ2-3	TRBV4-2	TGTGCCAGCAGCCAACGGCAGGGGAGCACAGATACGCAGTATTTT	CASSQRQGSTDTQYF
TRBD2	few	TRBJ2-1	TRBV6-1	TGTGCCAGCAGTGAAGGACAGCGGGGGGGACATGAGCAGTTCTTC	CASSEGQRGGHEQFF
NA	NA	TRBJ2-1	TRBV19	TGTGCCAGTAGTCCGGACTTAAGAGTTTTGAGTGAGCAGTTCTTC	CASSPDLRVLSEQFF
NA	NA	TRBJ1-6	TRBV7-9	TGTGCCAGCAGCTTAGCAGGTTCTAATTCACCCCTCCACTTT	CASSLAGSNSPLHF
TRBD1	NA	TRBJ1-2	TRBV6-1	TGTGCCAGCAGTACAACAGGGGGACAGGGCTATGGCTACACCTTC	CASSTTGGQGYGYTF
TRBD2	NA	TRBJ2-1	TRBV7-8	TGTGCCAGCCGTTCCGCTAGCGGGAGCAATGAGCAGTTCTTC	CASRSASGSNEQFF
NA	NA	TRBJ2-7	TRBV7-3	TGTGCCAGCAGCCCCAGGGATGGGTGGGCCTACGAGCAGTACTTC	CASSPRDGWAYEQYF
TRBD2	NA	TRBJ2-1	TRBV6-5	TGTGCCACCGAGACTAGCGGGAGGCCGTATGAGCAGTTCTTC	CATETSGRPYEQFF
TRBD1	NA	TRBJ1-2	TRBV29-1	TGCAGCGACCTGGGACAGGCGGATGGCTACACCTTC	CSDLGQADGYTF
TRBD2	NA	TRBJ2-3	TRBV5-1	TGCGCCAGCAGCTTTGAACTAGCGGGGTACACAGATACGCAGTATTTT	CASSFELAGYTDTQYF
NA	NA	TRBJ2-5	TRBV6-5	TGTGCCACCGACTCAGGGGGGGCGAGGGAGACCCAGTACTTC	CATDSGGARETQYF
NA	NA	TRBJ2-7	TRBV7-8	TGTGCCAGCAGCTTAGTGGGCAGATCGAGCTCCTACGAGCAGTACTTC	CASSLVGRSSSYEQYF
NA	few	TRBJ2-3	TRBV7-7	TGTGCTAGCAGCCCCGGCTTGGGTCTCGAGAGGCAGTATTTT	CASSPGLGLERQYF
TRBD1	NA	TRBJ1-6	TRBV9	TGTGCCAGCAGCGTAGGGGACAGGACCAATTCACCCCTCCACTTT	CASSVGDRTNSPLHF
NA	NA	TRBJ2-1	TRBV29-1	TGCAGCGTTGAACGCTCGGGACGTGAGCAGTTCTTC	CSVERSGREQFF
NA	NA	TRBJ2-2	TRBV7-2	TGTGCCAGCAGCGCTCACAGGACCGGGGAGCTGTTTTTT	CASSAHRTGELFF
TRBD1	NA	TRBJ1-6	TRBV9	TGTGCCAGCAGCCCGGGACAGGGGTTGTCACCCCTCCACTTT	CASSPGQGLSPLHF
TRBD1	NA	TRBJ1-1	TRBV18	TGTGCCAGCTCGCTCGACAGGGCCGTTGCTGAAGCTTTCTTT	CASSLDRAVAEAFF
NA	NA	TRBJ2-2	TRBV9	TGTGCCACCGGGCCGAACACCGGGGAGCTGTTTTTT	CATGPNTGELFF
TRBD2	NA	TRBJ2-2	TRBV7-9	TGTGCCAGCAGCTTAGCCGGGAGGGACACCGGGGAGCTGTTTTTT	CASSLAGRDTGELFF